This TCR beta chain was retrieved from a study of blood T cell repertoires in COVID-19. Measured with immunoSEQ multiplex PCR; TCRdb has only the in-frame clones, and not every one. The sample includes 380,000 or so clones, roughly 86% of them seen just once. V was pared by 5 bases and J by 6 bases, with 9 bases of the junction left unmatched. This CDR3 has 14 residues. Germline CDR1 SGHRS, CDR2 YFSETQ. The TCR originated in a human donor with acute or convalescent COVID-19. The donor label of this sample is uncertain. The chain employs TRBV5-1 and TRBJ2-7, with 9 bases that match TRBD1. Sequences were obtained from peripheral blood. CDR3 DNA: TGCGCCAGCAGTCCCGGGACAGGGTCGGGCGAGCAGTACTTC. Protein product: CASSPGTGSGEQYF.